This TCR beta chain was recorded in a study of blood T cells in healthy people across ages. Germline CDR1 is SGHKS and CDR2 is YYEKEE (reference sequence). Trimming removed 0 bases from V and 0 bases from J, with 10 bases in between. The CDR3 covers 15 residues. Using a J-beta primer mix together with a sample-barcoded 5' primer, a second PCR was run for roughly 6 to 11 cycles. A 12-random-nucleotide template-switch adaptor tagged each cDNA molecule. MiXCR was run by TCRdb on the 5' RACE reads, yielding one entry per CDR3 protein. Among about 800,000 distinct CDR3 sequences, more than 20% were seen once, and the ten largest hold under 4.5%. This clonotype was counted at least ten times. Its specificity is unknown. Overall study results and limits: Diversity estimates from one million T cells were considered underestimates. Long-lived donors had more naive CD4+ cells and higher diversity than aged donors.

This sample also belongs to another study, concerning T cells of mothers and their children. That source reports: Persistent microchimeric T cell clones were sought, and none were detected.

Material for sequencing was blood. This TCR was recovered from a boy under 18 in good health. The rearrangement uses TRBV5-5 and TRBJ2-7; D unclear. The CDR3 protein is CASSLDIPSSYEQYF. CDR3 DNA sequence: TGTGCCAGCAGCTTGGATATTCCGAGCTCCTACGAGCAGTACTTC.